A single T cell receptor (beta chain) is shown here with its context. What it binds is not known. The germline V and J ends were trimmed by 3 bases and 3 bases, with 8 bases remaining between them. CDR1 and CDR2 (germline): SNHLY, FYNNEI. The CDR3 is 14 amino acids. This record belongs to a study of T-cell memory formation after mild COVID-19. As for the study in general: Among the donors, TCR clusters were largely specific to each donor.

Study results and caveats: Pre-infection memory carried some responding clones, suggesting that cross-reactive memory joined.

Constant-segment primers served in 5'RACE that generated TCR alpha and TCR beta cDNA libraries bearing sample barcodes and UMIs. MiXCR, applied by TCRdb to the 5' RACE reads, yields one record per CDR3 protein. The sample shows about 560,000 distinct CDR3 sequences, about 18% of them seen only once. This clonotype originated in an adult woman who had mild COVID-19 (a few samples of this study predate the infection). Cell type and time point are not known. The V and J genes are TRBV2 and TRBJ2-2; maybe TRBD1 (6 bases). Sequencing input: PBMCs or a T cell subset sorted from them (not recorded which). CDR3 coding DNA: TGTGCCAGCAGTGACGCAGGGGACACCGGGGAGCTGTTTTTT. It encodes CASSDAGDTGELFF. Variable domain in full (rest from reference TRBV2 and TRBJ2-2): EPEVTQTPSHQVTQMGQEVILRCVPISNHLYFYWYRQILGQKVEFLVSFYNNEISEKSEIFDDQFSVERPDGSNFTLKIRSTKLEDSAMYFCASSDAGDTGELFFGEGSRLTVL.